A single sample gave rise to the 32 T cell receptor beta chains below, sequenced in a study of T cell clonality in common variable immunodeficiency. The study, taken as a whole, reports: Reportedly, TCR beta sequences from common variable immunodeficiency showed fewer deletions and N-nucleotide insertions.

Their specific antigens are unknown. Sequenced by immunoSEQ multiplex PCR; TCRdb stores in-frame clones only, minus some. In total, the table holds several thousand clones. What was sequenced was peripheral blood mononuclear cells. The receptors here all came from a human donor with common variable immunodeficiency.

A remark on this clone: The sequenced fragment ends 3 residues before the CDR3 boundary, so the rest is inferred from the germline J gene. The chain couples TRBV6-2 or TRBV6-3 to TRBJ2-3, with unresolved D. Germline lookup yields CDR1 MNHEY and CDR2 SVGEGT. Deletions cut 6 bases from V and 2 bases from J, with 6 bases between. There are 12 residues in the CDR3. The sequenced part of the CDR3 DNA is TGTGCCAGCAGCCGTTCCACAGATACG. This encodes CASSRSTDT. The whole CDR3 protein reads CASSRSTDTQYF.

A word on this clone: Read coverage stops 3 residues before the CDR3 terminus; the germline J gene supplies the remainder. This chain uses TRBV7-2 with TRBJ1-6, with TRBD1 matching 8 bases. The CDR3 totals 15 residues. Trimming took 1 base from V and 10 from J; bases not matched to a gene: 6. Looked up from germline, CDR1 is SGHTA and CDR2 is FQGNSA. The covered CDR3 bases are TGTGCCAGCAGCTTAGGGACAGGGATGGTCTCACCC. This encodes CASSLGTGMVSP. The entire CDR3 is CASSLGTGMVSPLHF.

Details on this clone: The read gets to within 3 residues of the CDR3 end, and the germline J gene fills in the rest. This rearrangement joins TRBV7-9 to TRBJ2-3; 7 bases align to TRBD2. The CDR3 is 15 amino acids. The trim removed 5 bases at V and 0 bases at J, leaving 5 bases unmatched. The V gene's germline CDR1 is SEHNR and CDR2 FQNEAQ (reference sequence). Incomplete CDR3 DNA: TGTGCCAGCAGCCGCGGAGCGGGAAGCACAGATACG. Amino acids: CASSRGAGSTDT. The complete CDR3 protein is CASSRGAGSTDTQYF. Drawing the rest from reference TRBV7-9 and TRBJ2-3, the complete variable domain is DTGVSQNPRHKITKRGQNVTFRCDPISEHNRLYWYRQTLGQGPEFLTYFQNEAQLEKSRLLSDRFSAERPKGSFSTLEIQRTEQGDSAMYLCASSRGAGSTDTQYFGPGTRLTVL.

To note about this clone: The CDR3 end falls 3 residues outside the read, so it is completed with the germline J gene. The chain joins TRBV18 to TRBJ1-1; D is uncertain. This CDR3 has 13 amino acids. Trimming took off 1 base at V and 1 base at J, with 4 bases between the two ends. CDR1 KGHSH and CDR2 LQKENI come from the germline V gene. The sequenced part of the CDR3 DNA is TGTGCCAGCTCACCACTCCAGAACACTGAA. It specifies CASSPLQNTE. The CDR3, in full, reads CASSPLQNTEAFF.

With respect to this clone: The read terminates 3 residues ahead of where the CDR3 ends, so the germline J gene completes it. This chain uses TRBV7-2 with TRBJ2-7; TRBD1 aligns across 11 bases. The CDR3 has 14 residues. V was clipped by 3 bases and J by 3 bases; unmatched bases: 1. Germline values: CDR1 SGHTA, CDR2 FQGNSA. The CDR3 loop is CASSFGTGGYEQYF. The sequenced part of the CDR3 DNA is TGTGCCAGCAGCTTCGGGACAGGGGGCTACGAG. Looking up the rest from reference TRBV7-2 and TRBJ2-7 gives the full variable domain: GAGVSQSPSNKVTEKGKDVELRCDPISGHTALYWYRQSLGQGLEFLIYFQGNSAPDKSGLPSDRFSAERTGGSVSTLTIQRTQQEDSAVYLCASSFGTGGYEQYFGPGTRLTVT.

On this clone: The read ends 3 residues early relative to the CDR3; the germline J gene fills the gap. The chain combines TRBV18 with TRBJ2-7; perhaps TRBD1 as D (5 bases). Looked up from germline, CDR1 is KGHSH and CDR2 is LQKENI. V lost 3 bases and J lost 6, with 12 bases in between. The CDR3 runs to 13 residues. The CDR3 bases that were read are TGTGCCAGCTCACCTCTCAGGGATCCCGAG. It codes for CASSPLRDPE. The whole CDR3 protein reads CASSPLRDPEQYF.

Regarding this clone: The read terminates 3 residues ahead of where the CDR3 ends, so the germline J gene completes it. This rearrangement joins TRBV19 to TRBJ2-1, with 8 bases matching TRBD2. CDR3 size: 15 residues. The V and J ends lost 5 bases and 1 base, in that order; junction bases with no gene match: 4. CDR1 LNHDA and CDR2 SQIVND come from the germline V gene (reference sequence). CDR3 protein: CASSFAGGSYNEQFF. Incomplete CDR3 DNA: TGTGCCAGTAGTTTTGCGGGGGGATCCTACAATGAG.

CDR3 bases read: TGTGCCAGCAGCCCGAGCGAGCTCTCCTACGAG. Its translation: CASSPSELSYE. The full CDR3 sequence reads CASSPSELSYEQYF. The rearrangement links TRBV7-6 to TRBJ2-7; D is undetermined. The read comes to an end 3 residues before the CDR3 does, leaving the germline J gene to fill in the end. V was trimmed by 5 bases and J by 0 bases, leaving 11 bases between them. Germline V CDR1 and CDR2: SGHVS, FNYEAQ. The CDR3 has 14 amino acids.

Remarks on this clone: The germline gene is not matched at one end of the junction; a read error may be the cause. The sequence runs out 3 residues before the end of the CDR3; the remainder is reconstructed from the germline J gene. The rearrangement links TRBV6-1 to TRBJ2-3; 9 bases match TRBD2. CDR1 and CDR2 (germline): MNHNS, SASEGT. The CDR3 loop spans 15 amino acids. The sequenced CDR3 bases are TGTGCCAGCAGAGAAGCGGGGGGAGGAACAGATACG. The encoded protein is CASREAGGGTDT. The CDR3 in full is CASREAGGGTDTQYF.

CDR3 amino acids: CASSLVSSGGTEAFF. The CDR3 DNA, read in part, is TGTGCCAGCAGCTTAGTAAGTTCAGGAGGGACTGAA. The chain has TRBV7-6 and TRBJ1-1; D is unresolved. The read halts 3 residues ahead of the CDR3 end, with the missing end drawn from the germline J gene. There are 15 residues in the CDR3. V lost 1 base, J lost 5 bases, and 14 bases lay in between. Per germline, CDR1 SGHVS and CDR2 FNYEAQ.

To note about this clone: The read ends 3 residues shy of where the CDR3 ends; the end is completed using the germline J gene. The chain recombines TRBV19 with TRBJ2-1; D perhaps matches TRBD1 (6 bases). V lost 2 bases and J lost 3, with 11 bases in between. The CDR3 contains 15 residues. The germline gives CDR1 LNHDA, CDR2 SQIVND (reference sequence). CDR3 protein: CASSILQQGYNEQFF. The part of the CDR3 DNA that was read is TGTGCCAGTAGTATACTTCAACAGGGCTACAATGAG.

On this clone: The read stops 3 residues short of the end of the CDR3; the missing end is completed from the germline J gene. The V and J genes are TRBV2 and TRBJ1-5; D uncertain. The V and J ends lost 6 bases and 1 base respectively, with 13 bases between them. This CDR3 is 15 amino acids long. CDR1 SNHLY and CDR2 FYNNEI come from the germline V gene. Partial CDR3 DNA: TGTGCCAGCAGAGGGAGCGGGATCAGCAATCAGCCC. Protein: CASRGSGISNQP. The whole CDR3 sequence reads CASRGSGISNQPQHF. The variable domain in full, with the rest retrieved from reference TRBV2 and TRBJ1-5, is EPEVTQTPSHQVTQMGQEVILRCVPISNHLYFYWYRQILGQKVEFLVSFYNNEISEKSEIFDDQFSVERPDGSNFTLKIRSTKLEDSAMYFCASRGSGISNQPQHFGDGTRLSIL.

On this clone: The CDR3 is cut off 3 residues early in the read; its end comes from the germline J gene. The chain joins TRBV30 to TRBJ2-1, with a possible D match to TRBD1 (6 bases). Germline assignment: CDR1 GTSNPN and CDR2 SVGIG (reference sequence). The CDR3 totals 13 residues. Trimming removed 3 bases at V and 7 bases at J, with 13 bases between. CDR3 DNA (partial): TGTGCCTGGAGAATTCAGGGGTTAAATGAG. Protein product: CAWRIQGLNE. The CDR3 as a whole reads CAWRIQGLNEQFF.

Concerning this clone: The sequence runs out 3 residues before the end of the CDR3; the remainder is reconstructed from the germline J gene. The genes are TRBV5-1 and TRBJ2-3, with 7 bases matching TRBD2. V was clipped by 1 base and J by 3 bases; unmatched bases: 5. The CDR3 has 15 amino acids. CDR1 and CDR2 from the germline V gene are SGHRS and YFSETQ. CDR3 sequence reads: CASSLKVGGTDTQYF. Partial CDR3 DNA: TGCGCCAGCAGCTTGAAGGTGGGGGGGACAGATACG.

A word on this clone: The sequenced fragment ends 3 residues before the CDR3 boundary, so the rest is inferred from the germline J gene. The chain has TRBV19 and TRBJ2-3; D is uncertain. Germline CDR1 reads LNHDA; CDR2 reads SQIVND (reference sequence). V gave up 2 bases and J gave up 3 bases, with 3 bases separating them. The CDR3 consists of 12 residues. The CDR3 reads CASSISTDTQYF. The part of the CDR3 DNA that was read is TGTGCCAGTAGTATATCGACAGATACG.

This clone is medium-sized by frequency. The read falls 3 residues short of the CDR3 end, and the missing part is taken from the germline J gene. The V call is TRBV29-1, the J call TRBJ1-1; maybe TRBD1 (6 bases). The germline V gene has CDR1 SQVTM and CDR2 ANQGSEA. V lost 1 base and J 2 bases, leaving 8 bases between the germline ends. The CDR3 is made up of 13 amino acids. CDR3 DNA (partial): TGCAGCGTTGAAGGGACAGTAAACACTGAA. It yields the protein CSVEGTVNTE. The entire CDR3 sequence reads CSVEGTVNTEAFF.

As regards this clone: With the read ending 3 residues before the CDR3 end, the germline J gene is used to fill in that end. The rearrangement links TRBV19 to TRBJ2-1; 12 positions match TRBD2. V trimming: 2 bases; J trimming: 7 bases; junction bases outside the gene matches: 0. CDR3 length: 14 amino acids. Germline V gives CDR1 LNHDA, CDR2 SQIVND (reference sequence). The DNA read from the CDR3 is TGTGCCAGTAGTATACTAGCGGGGGGGAATGAG. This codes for CASSILAGGNE. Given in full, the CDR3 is CASSILAGGNEQFF.

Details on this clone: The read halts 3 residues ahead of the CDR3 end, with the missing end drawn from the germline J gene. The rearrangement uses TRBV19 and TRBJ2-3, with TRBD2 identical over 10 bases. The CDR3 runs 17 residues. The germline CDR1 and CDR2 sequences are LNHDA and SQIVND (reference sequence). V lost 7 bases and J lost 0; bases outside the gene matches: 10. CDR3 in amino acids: CASKGLGTSASTDTQYF. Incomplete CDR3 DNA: TGTGCCAGTAAGGGGTTGGGGACTAGCGCGAGCACAGATACG.

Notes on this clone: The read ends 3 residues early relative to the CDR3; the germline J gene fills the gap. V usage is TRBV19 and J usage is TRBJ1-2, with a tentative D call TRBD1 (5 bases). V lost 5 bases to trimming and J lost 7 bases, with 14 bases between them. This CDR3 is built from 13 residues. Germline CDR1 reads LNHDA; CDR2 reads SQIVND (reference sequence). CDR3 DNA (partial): TGTGCCAGTAGTCCCCCAGGGATCAGTGGC. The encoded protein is CASSPPGISG. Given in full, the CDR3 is CASSPPGISGYTF.

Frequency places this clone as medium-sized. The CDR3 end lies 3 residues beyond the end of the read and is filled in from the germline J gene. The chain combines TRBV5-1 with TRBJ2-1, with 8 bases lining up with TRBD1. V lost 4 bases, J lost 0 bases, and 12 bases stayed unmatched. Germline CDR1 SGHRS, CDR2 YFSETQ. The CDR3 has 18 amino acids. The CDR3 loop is CASSPASRGPSSYNEQFF. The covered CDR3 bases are TGCGCCAGCAGCCCCGCATCCAGGGGGCCGAGCTCCTACAATGAG. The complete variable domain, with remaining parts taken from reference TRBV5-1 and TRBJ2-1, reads KAGVTQTPRYLIKTRGQQVTLSCSPISGHRSVSWYQQTPGQGLQFLFEYFSETQRNKGNFPGRFSGRQFSNSRSEMNVSTLELGDSALYLCASSPASRGPSSYNEQFFGPGTRLTVL.

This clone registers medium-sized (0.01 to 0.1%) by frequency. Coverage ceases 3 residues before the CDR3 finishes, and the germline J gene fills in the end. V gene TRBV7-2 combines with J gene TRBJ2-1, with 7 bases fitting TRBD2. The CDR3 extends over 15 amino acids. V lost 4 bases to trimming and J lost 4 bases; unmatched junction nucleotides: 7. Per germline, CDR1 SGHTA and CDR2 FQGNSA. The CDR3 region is CASSSQRGAYNEQFF. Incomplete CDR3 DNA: TGTGCCAGCAGCTCCCAGCGGGGAGCTTACAATGAG.

The CDR3 DNA, read in part, is TGTGCCAGTAGTTCTGGCGGGGCCGCCTACGAG. Protein: CASSSGGAAYE. Given in full, the CDR3 is CASSSGGAAYEQYF. The chain links TRBV19 to TRBJ2-7; a weak D match, TRBD2 (6 bases). The read terminates 3 residues ahead of where the CDR3 ends, so the germline J gene completes it. Germline V gene lookup returns CDR1 LNHDA and CDR2 SQIVND (reference sequence). The CDR3 is 14 residues long. Trimming left V 5 bases short and J 2 bases short, with 13 bases between.

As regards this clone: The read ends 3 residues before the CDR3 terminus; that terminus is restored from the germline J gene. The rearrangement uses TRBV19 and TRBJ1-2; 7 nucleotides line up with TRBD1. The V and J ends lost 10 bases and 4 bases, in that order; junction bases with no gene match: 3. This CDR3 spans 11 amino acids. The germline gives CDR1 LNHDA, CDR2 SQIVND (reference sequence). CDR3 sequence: CATGTAYGYTF. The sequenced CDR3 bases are TGTGCCACCGGGACAGCCTATGGC.

CDR3 DNA, as far as it was read: TGCGCCAGCAGCTTGGCCCCAGGGGTAGGAAACACC. Its translation is CASSLAPGVGNT. The complete CDR3 protein is CASSLAPGVGNTIYF. The V call is TRBV5-1, the J call TRBJ1-3, with D possibly matching TRBD1 (6 bases). The read terminates 3 residues ahead of where the CDR3 ends, so the germline J gene completes it. Trimming took 0 bases from V and 4 from J, leaving 11 bases between them. The CDR3 extends over 15 amino acids. Germline V CDR1 and CDR2: SGHRS, YFSETQ.

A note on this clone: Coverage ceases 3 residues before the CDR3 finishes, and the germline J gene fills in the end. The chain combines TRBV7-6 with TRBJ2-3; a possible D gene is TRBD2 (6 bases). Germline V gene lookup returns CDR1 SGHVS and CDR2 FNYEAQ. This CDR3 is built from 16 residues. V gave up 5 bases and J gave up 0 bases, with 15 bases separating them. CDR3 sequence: CASSGEAGPSTDTQYF. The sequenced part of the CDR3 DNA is TGTGCCAGCAGCGGCGAGGCGGGGCCTAGCACAGATACG.

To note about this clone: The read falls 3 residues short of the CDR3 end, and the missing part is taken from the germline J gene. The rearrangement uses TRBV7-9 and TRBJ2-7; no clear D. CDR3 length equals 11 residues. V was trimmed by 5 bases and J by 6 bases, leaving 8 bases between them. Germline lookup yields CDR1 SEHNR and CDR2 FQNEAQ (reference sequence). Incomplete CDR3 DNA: TGTGCCAGCAGCCCGGGTCGCGAG. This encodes CASSPGRE. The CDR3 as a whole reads CASSPGREQYF.

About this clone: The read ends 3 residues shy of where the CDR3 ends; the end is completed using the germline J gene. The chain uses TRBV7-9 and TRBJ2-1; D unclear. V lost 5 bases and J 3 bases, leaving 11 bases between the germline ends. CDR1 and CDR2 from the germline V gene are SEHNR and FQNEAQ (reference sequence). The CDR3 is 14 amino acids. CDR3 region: CASSPSSFYNEQFF. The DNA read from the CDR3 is TGTGCCAGCAGCCCTAGTTCATTCTACAATGAG.

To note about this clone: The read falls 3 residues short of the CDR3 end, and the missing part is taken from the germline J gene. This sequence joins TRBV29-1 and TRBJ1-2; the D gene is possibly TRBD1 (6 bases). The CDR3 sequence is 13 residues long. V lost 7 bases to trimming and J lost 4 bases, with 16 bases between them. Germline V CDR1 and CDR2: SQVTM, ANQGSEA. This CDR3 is CSAAMTGAYGYTF. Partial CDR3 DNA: TGCAGCGCCGCGATGACAGGCGCCTATGGC.

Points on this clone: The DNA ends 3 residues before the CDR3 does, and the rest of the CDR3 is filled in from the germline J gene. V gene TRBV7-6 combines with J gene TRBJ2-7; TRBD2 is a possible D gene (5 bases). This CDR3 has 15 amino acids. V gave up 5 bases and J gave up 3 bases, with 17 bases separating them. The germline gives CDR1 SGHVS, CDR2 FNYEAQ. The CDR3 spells CASSPYGEKGYEQYF. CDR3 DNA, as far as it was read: TGTGCCAGCAGCCCTTACGGGGAGAAGGGCTACGAG.

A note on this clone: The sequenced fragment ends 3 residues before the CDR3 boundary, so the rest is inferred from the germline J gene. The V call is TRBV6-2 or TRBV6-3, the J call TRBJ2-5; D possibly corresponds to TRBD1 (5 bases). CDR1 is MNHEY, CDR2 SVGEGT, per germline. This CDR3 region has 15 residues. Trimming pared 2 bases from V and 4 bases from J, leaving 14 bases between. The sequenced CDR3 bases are TGTGCCAGCAGTTACCCCCGACTTAGGGGAGAGACC. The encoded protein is CASSYPRLRGET. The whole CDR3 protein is CASSYPRLRGETQYF.

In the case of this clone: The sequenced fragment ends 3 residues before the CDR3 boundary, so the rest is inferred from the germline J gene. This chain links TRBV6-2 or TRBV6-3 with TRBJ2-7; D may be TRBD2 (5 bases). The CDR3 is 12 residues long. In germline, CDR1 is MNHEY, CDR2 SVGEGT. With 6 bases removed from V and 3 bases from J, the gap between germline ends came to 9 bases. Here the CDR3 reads CASRSRGYEQYF. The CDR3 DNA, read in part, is TGTGCCAGCAGGTCTCGGGGCTACGAG.

The CDR3 bases that were read are TGTGCCAGCAGCTTAGGCCAGGGGGCAATCAATGAG. Amino acids: CASSLGQGAINE. The entire CDR3 protein is CASSLGQGAINEQFF. V gene TRBV7-9 combines with J gene TRBJ2-1, with 8 bases fitting TRBD1. The read falls 3 residues short of the CDR3 end, and the missing part is taken from the germline J gene. J gave up 6 bases and V 1 base, and 5 bases lay outside the gene matches. The CDR3 loop spans 15 amino acids. Germline V gives CDR1 SEHNR, CDR2 FQNEAQ (reference sequence).